Each of the 16 T cell receptor beta chains below was sequenced from the same sample in a study of T cells expressing NK-cell markers. Following a re-call of the 5' RACE reads, TCRdb has one entry per CDR3 protein and lacks DNA. In all, the sample yields about 150,000 distinct CDR3 sequences. The sample consisted of blood T cells: a sorted CD56 or NKG2C T cell subset, CD4+ or CD8+ T cells, or bulk PBMC T cells (not recorded which). The receptor set was obtained from a man aged 18 to 69 in good health.

The chain uses TRBV4-1 and TRBJ2-6; the D gene TCRdb calls, TRBD1, cannot be checked with no DNA. There are 18 residues in the CDR3. Germline CDR1 is MGHRA and CDR2 is YSYEKL. The CDR3 sequence is CASSQVRGTGLAANVLTF.

The chain employs TRBV7-9 and TRBJ2-3; TCRdb calls TRBD2, which cannot be checked without DNA. The CDR3 covers 16 residues. Looked up from germline, CDR1 is SEHNR and CDR2 is FQNEAQ (reference sequence). CDR3 sequence: CASSSPPEGWRDTQYF.

The chain couples TRBV7-8 to TRBJ1-6; the TCRdb call, TRBD1, lacks DNA for checking. The CDR3 totals 19 residues. The germline V gene encodes CDR1 SGHVS and CDR2 FQNEAQ. CDR3 sequence reads: CASSLIGDRYYYADSPLHF.

V and J are TRBV3-1 and TRBJ1-1; as DNA is missing, the TRBD1 call by TCRdb cannot be tested. CDR1 LGHDT and CDR2 YNNKEL come from the germline V gene (reference sequence). The CDR3 covers 14 residues. CDR3 loop: CASSPWPGETEAFF.

This chain links TRBV7-9 with TRBJ1-5. The CDR3 consists of 14 residues. In germline, CDR1 is SEHNR, CDR2 FQNEAQ (reference sequence). The CDR3 here is CASSFSGRNQPQHF.

The CDR3 loop reads CASSTTGNFGYNEQFF. The chain joins TRBV11-3 to TRBJ2-1; TCRdb's D call, TRBD1, is unchecked because there is no DNA. The CDR3 covers 16 residues. Germline lookup yields CDR1 SGHNT and CDR2 YENEEA.

This rearrangement joins TRBV15 to TRBJ1-2; without DNA, the TCRdb call of TRBD1 cannot be checked. Germline values: CDR1 LNHNV, CDR2 YYDKDF (reference sequence). This CDR3 is built from 15 residues. CDR3 sequence: CATSSETGPNYGYTF.

The rearrangement uses TRBV6-1 and TRBJ1-6; TCRdb designates TRBD1, a call that cannot be tested without DNA. The CDR3 runs 18 residues. CDR1 and CDR2 from the germline V gene are MNHNS and SASEGT. This CDR3 is CASSEAGTGRSYNSPLHF.

This chain uses TRBV27 with TRBJ2-7; absent DNA, TCRdb's TRBD1 call cannot be checked. Germline assignment: CDR1 MNHEY and CDR2 SMNVEV (reference sequence). CDR3 length: 15 residues. The CDR3 loop reads CASSFIQVPRHEQYF.

The chain joins TRBV19 to TRBJ1-3; TCRdb selects TRBD1, and the lack of DNA leaves this call unchecked. The germline V gene has CDR1 LNHDA and CDR2 SQIVND (reference sequence). This CDR3 is built from 14 residues. Here the CDR3 reads CASSTTGYGNTIYF.

The rearrangement links TRBV7-8 to TRBJ1-1; TCRdb's D gene call, TRBD1, goes unchecked for lack of DNA. The germline gives CDR1 SGHVS, CDR2 FQNEAQ. The CDR3 totals 17 residues. CDR3 region: CASKPERDWIIGTEAFF.

The chain is built from TRBV7-9 and TRBJ1-2; checking the TCRdb D call of TRBD1 is not possible without DNA. The CDR3 is 12 amino acids. The germline CDR1 and CDR2 sequences are SEHNR and FQNEAQ (reference sequence). CDR3 sequence: CAHSQGNYGYTF.

J is TRBJ2-7 and V is TRBV6-1; TCRdb proposes TRBD1, but this gene call is untestable without DNA. Germline V gives CDR1 MNHNS, CDR2 SASEGT. The CDR3 has 14 residues. CDR3 region: CATTTSPGFYEQYF.

J is TRBJ2-1 and V is TRBV2; TCRdb picks TRBD1, but there is no DNA to check that call. Germline CDR1 is SNHLY and CDR2 is FYNNEI. The CDR3 sequence is 12 residues long. The CDR3 spells CASKATGNEQFF.

This rearrangement joins TRBV6-5 to TRBJ2-7; checking the TCRdb D call of TRBD1 is not possible without DNA. Germline assignment: CDR1 MNHEY and CDR2 SVGAGI. The CDR3 covers 17 residues. CDR3 loop: CASSYDGRAPSSYEQYF.

The J gene is TRBJ1-1, the V gene TRBV7-8; the TRBD1 assignment by TCRdb is unverifiable without DNA. CDR3 length: 13 residues. The germline V gene encodes CDR1 SGHVS and CDR2 FQNEAQ. The CDR3 protein is CASSAQGGTEAFF.